The 23 T cell receptor beta chains listed next were all sequenced from one sample in a study of T cells after yellow fever vaccination. In TCRdb, the 5' RACE reads were re-called with MiXCR into one record per CDR3 protein. Of 120,000 or so distinct CDR3 sequences listed, roughly 15% are singletons. The starting material was CD8+ T cells sorted from PBMCs, obtained 5 days after the yellow fever booster vaccination. Every receptor here comes from a man between 18 and 35 years old who received the YFV17D yellow fever vaccine.

This clonotype has a handful of counts. The rearrangement uses TRBV10-1 and TRBJ2-1; 8 nucleotides line up with TRBD1. CDR1 WNHNN and CDR2 SYGVQD come from the germline V gene (reference sequence). The CDR3 has 14 residues. Trimming removed 2 bases from V and 8 bases from J; junction bases left unmatched: 5. The CDR3 nucleotides are TGCGCCAGCAGTGAGGATCAGGGGGCCCATGAGCAGTTCTTC. It yields the protein CASSEDQGAHEQFF.

The V gene is TRBV6-5, the J gene TRBJ2-7; D tentatively reads TRBD1 or TRBD2 (6 bases each). CDR3 length equals 13 residues. Germline V gene data show CDR1 as MNHEY and CDR2 as SVGAGI. The CDR3 sequence: CASSLGGSHEQYV. The CDR3 DNA reads TGTGCCAGCAGCCTCGGGGGCTCCCACGAGCAGTACGTC.

This clonotype was seen a handful of times. The chain has TRBV4-2 and TRBJ1-2; TRBD1 matches 7 bases. This CDR3 has 16 residues. CDR1 is LGHNA, CDR2 YNFKEQ, per germline. V was clipped by 0 bases and J by 4 bases; unmatched bases: 8. DNA of the CDR3: TGTGCCAGCAGCCAAGATAGTGACAGGGACATCTATGGCTACACCTTC. Its protein is CASSQDSDRDIYGYTF.

This clonotype was picked up many times. This chain uses TRBV19 with TRBJ2-2; a possible D gene is TRBD1 (6 bases). In germline, CDR1 is LNHDA, CDR2 SQIVND (reference sequence). The germline V and J ends were trimmed by 6 bases and 5 bases, with 10 bases remaining between them. CDR3 size: 13 residues. The CDR3 sequence: CASRSGATGELFF. In DNA form, the CDR3 reads TGTGCCAGTAGGTCAGGGGCGACCGGGGAGCTGTTTTTT.

Only a few counts were recorded for this clonotype. The chain joins TRBV4-3 to TRBJ2-7; D gene ambiguous. Germline-derived CDR1 and CDR2 are LGHNA and YSLEER. V lost 4 bases and J lost 5, with 12 bases in between. The CDR3 is 13 residues long. The CDR3 sequence is CASSRKHGNEQYF. The CDR3 DNA is TGCGCCAGCAGCCGGAAGCACGGCAACGAGCAGTACTTC.

This clonotype was seen more than once but under ten times. The gene calls are TRBV5-5 and TRBJ2-5, with D possibly being TRBD1 (6 bases). Germline V CDR1 and CDR2: SGHKS, YYEKEE (reference sequence). The CDR3 is 13 residues long. Trimming cost V 4 bases and J 5 bases, with 12 bases left between them. CDR3 nucleotide sequence: TGTGCCAGCAGCCCTGGGGGCCACGAGACCCAGTACTTC. This sequence encodes CASSPGGHETQYF. Filled out from reference TRBV5-5 and TRBJ2-5, the complete variable domain reads DAGVTQSPTHLIKTRGQQVTLRCSPISGHKSVSWYQQVLGQGPQFIFQYYEKEERGRGNFPDRFSARQFPNYSSELNVNALLLGDSALYLCASSPGGHETQYFGPGTRLLVL.

The chain carries TRBV6-6 and TRBJ2-4; TRBD2 might be the D (5 bases). Germline V gives CDR1 MNHNY, CDR2 SVGAGI (reference sequence). V lost 6 bases to trimming and J lost 4 bases, with 16 bases between them. The CDR3 has 15 amino acids. The CDR3 coding sequence is TGTGCCAGCAGCTCCCGAGGGTGGTCGAAAAACATTCAGTACTTC. It codes for CASSSRGWSKNIQYF.

This clonotype was detected only a few times. The rearrangement joins TRBV10-3 to TRBJ1-6; D unclear. Germline V gene sequence: CDR1 ENHRY, CDR2 SYGVKD. CDR3 size: 15 residues. V was shortened by 0 bases and J by 6 bases, with 9 bases between the two germline ends. CDR3 nucleotide sequence: TGTGCCATCAGTGAGTCGAGGTTCAGTAATTCACCCCTCCACTTT. It specifies CAISESRFSNSPLHF.

The chain has TRBV5-4 and TRBJ2-3, with D possibly being TRBD1 (6 bases). The CDR3 length is 17 residues. With 0 bases removed from V and 2 bases from J, the gap between germline ends came to 16 bases. The germline V gene has CDR1 SGHNT and CDR2 YYREEE (reference sequence). The CDR3 DNA sequence: TGTGCCAGCAGCTTGGGACAGGAATATTTTCCCACAGATACGCAGTATTTT. Translation: CASSLGQEYFPTDTQYF.

This chain uses TRBV12-3 or TRBV12-4 with TRBJ2-7; a possible D gene is TRBD2 (6 bases). V was trimmed by 6 bases and J by 0 bases, leaving 6 bases between them. This CDR3 comprises 12 residues. For the CDR3, the DNA is TGTGCCAGCAGGGGACTCTCCTACGAGCAGTACTTC. This sequence encodes CASRGLSYEQYF.

This clonotype was counted a few times. V usage is TRBV3-1 and J usage is TRBJ2-6; the D gene is possibly TRBD1 (6 bases). The germline gives CDR1 LGHDT, CDR2 YNNKEL (reference sequence). Trimming stripped 1 base from V and 0 bases from J, with 10 bases between. CDR3 length equals 17 residues. CDR3 amino acids: CASSQAGQSSGANVLTF. CDR3 bases: TGTGCCAGCAGCCAAGCGGGACAAAGCTCTGGGGCCAACGTCCTGACTTTC. The full variable domain, its missing parts supplied by reference TRBV3-1 and TRBJ2-6, is DTAVSQTPKYLVTQMGNDKSIKCEQNLGHDTMYWYKQDSKKFLKIMFSYNNKELIINETVPNRFSPKSPDKAHLNLHINSLELGDSAVYFCASSQAGQSSGANVLTFGAGSRLTVL.

The chain uses TRBV29-1 and TRBJ1-1; 10 nucleotides agree with TRBD1. This CDR3 has 15 amino acids. Germline CDR1 reads SQVTM; CDR2 reads ANQGSEA. Trimming at V came to 7 bases and at J to 5 bases, leaving 13 bases not matched to a gene. The DNA of the CDR3 is TGCAGCGCAATGTGGACCGGGACAGGGGCGACTGAAGCTTTCTTT. Its translation is CSAMWTGTGATEAFF.

V and J are TRBV20-1 and TRBJ2-4; possible D gene TRBD1, 6 bases. V shed 3 bases and J shed 2 bases, with 11 bases lying between them. The CDR3 covers 14 residues. The V gene's germline CDR1 is DFQATT and CDR2 SNEGSKA (reference sequence). This chain's CDR3 is CSASPGETKNIQYF. The DNA of the CDR3 is TGCAGTGCTAGCCCAGGGGAGACCAAAAACATTCAGTACTTC.

For this clonotype: One junction end does not reproduce the germline sequence, and a read error may be involved. V usage is TRBV7-7 and J usage is TRBJ2-5; tentatively, D is TRBD2 (8 bases). CDR1 is SSHAT, CDR2 FNYEAQ, per germline (reference sequence). The CDR3 extends over 16 amino acids. The DNA of the CDR3 is TGTGCTAGCAGCTTAAGCGGGGGACAGTATCAAGAGACCCAGTACTTC. Residues: CASSLSGGQYQETQYF.

V usage is TRBV7-2 and J usage is TRBJ2-5; tentatively, D is TRBD1 or TRBD2 (5 bases each). V lost 5 bases, J lost 1 base, and 14 bases lay in between. The CDR3 covers 15 residues. CDR1 is SGHTA, CDR2 FQGNSA, per germline. CDR3 nucleotides: TGTGCCAGCAGCGTTGGACCCGGGACCCAAGAGACCCAGTACTTC. Encoded protein: CASSVGPGTQETQYF.

This clonotype was counted between two and nine times. The chain uses TRBV7-9 and TRBJ1-1; 7 bases line up with TRBD1. Trimming removed 5 bases from V and 7 bases from J; junction bases left unmatched: 10. Germline CDR1 SEHNR, CDR2 FQNEAQ (reference sequence). This CDR3 contains 14 residues. The CDR3 DNA reads TGTGCCAGCAGCCCGACTACAGGGGACGGTGAAGCTTTCTTT. Translation: CASSPTTGDGEAFF.

This clonotype came up a few times. The chain couples TRBV5-6 to TRBJ2-3; 10 bases match TRBD2. The V gene's germline CDR1 is SGHDT and CDR2 YYEEEE. The J segment lost 1 base and the V segment lost 3 bases, leaving 2 bases of the junction unmatched. The CDR3 covers 15 residues. Here the CDR3 DNA reads TGTGCCAGCAGCTCCGGGACTAGCGGCACAGATACGCAGTATTTT. The encoded protein is CASSSGTSGTDTQYF.

This clonotype occurred a few times. V is TRBV29-1 and J is TRBJ2-3; a weak D match, TRBD1 (5 bases). The CDR3 has 12 residues. From germline, CDR1 is SQVTM and CDR2 ANQGSEA. Trimming removed 4 bases from V and 2 bases from J, with 7 bases in between. Here the CDR3 DNA reads TGCAGCGTTGCAGGGAACACAGATACGCAGTATTTT. It is translated as CSVAGNTDTQYF.

This clonotype has ten or more counts. The chain links TRBV12-3 or TRBV12-4 to TRBJ2-7; TRBD2 might be the D (5 bases). CDR3 length: 15 residues. Between the trimmed V and J ends, which lost 3 bases and 5 bases, there was a span of 17 bases. The CDR3 spells CASSFPPSGINEQYF. CDR3 in DNA: TGTGCCAGCAGTTTCCCCCCTTCGGGGATCAACGAGCAGTACTTC.

V gene TRBV7-9 combines with J gene TRBJ2-1; D is undetermined. V was pared by 2 bases and J by 6 bases, with 8 bases between. Germline assignment: CDR1 SEHNR and CDR2 FQNEAQ (reference sequence). CDR3 length: 13 amino acids. CDR3 loop: CASSLLSSNEQFF. DNA for the CDR3: TGTGCCAGCAGCTTATTAAGCAGCAATGAGCAGTTCTTC.

The chain has TRBV4-1 and TRBJ2-7, with a possible D match to TRBD1 (5 bases). This CDR3 comprises 12 residues. Germline V gene sequence: CDR1 MGHRA, CDR2 YSYEKL. Trimming shortened V by 1 base and J by 5 bases, and 6 bases separated the two germline ends. CDR3 protein: CASSQGQNEQYF. CDR3 bases: TGCGCCAGCAGCCAAGGACAGAACGAGCAGTACTTC.

The chain links TRBV7-6 to TRBJ2-7; 10 positions agree with TRBD1. The CDR3 runs 14 residues. V lost 6 bases, J lost 5 bases, and 7 bases stayed unmatched. CDR1 and CDR2 (germline): SGHVS, FNYEAQ. The DNA of the CDR3 is TGTGCCAGCAGTGCGGGACAGGGGACGAACGAGCAGTACTTC. Translating it yields CASSAGQGTNEQYF.

J is TRBJ2-7 and V is TRBV12-3 or TRBV12-4; D gene unclear. CDR3 length equals 14 residues. Trimming stripped 5 bases from V and 3 bases from J, with 14 bases between. In DNA, the CDR3 is TGTGCCAGCAGTCCGTTATTCGAGGACTACGAGCAGTACTTC. Protein product: CASSPLFEDYEQYF.